A selection of T cell receptor beta chains follows, all from one sample in a study of shared clonotypes between healthy human individuals. Sequencing used immunoSEQ multiplex PCR; TCRdb keeps in-frame clones, though not all of them. The sample yields approximately 640,000 clones, roughly 91% seen once. The sequenced sample was memory CD8+ T cells from PBMCs. The receptors were gathered from a man aged 18 to 30 in good health. Some clones in this sample may be carry-over from other donors' samples. Each CDR3 is given with its conserved first and last residue. The order of the fields is V gene, clone size, D gene, J gene, CDR3 protein, CDR3 DNA. A D gene is named only where the DNA matches it firmly. Not all rows give a size; the values are once, few, many and, for expanded clones, a class.

TRBV13	few	NA	TRBJ2-2	CASSLETGELFF	TGTGCCAGCAGCTTAGAAACCGGGGAGCTGTTTTTT
TRBV11-2	NA	TRBD2	TRBJ2-5	CASSLGGLADLYQETQYF	TGTGCCAGCAGCTTAGGGGGACTAGCGGACCTGTACCAAGAGACCCAGTACTTC
TRBV27	once	NA	TRBJ2-5	CASSSTSYQETQYF	TGTGCCAGCAGTTCGACCTCGTACCAAGAGACCCAGTACTTC
TRBV19	NA	NA	TRBJ1-2	CASSSPTANYGYTF	TGTGCCAGTAGTTCCCCGACAGCCAACTATGGCTACACCTTC
TRBV27	NA	NA	TRBJ2-2	CASSLGTGELFF	TGTGCCAGCAGTTTAGGGACCGGGGAGCTGTTTTTT
TRBV11-2	NA	NA	TRBJ2-7	CASSLGVFSWEQYF	TGTGCCAGCAGCTTAGGGGTATTTTCGTGGGAGCAGTACTTC
TRBV28	NA	NA	TRBJ1-4	CASSFPRKPDVRFNEKLFF	TGTGCCAGCAGTTTCCCACGTAAGCCGGACGTGAGGTTTAATGAAAAACTGTTTTTT
TRBV6-5	NA	NA	TRBJ2-4	CASSYGGHLAKNIQYF	TGTGCCAGCAGTTACGGGGGGCACCTAGCCAAAAACATTCAGTACTTC
TRBV6-6	NA	NA	TRBJ2-7	CASSYKGPWGHEQYF	TGTGCCAGCAGTTACAAGGGACCCTGGGGACACGAGCAGTACTTC
TRBV2	NA	NA	TRBJ1-1	CASSPSWTEAFF	TGTGCCAGCAGTCCCTCATGGACTGAAGCTTTCTTT
TRBV7-9	NA	NA	TRBJ2-3	CASSLLITDTQYF	TGTGCCAGCAGCCTCCTGATCACAGATACGCAGTATTTT
TRBV28	NA	TRBD2	TRBJ2-7	CASSPWTSGSHEQYF	TGTGCCAGCAGTCCATGGACTAGCGGGAGCCACGAGCAGTACTTC